This TCR beta chain was retrieved from a study of CD8 T cells in Susac syndrome. TEMRA cells underwent FACS enrichment and CD8+ and CD4+ T cells underwent negative isolation. Germline V lookup: CDR1 SQVTM, CDR2 ANQGSEA. There are 13 residues in the CDR3. V lost 7 bases to trimming and J lost 3 bases; unmatched junction nucleotides: 8. Random hexamers were used to reverse transcribe the RNA input (about 0.45 to 1 ug). Amplification of TCR beta CDR3 was carried out by immunoSEQ multiplex PCR, which covered 54 Vbeta and 13 Jbeta segments. One entry per CDR3 protein results from TCRdb running MiXCR on the immunoSEQ multiplex PCR reads. Of about 140,000 distinct CDR3 sequences in the sample, more than 85% were seen once.

The receptor's source is a human donor with Susac syndrome. Source material: CD4+ T cells from PBMCs. The gene calls are TRBV29-1 and TRBJ1-1, with TRBD1 matching 7 bases. The CDR3 region is CSGAQGTHTEAFF. Written as DNA, the CDR3 is TGCAGCGGTGCACAGGGGACCCACACTGAAGCTTTCTTT.